Detailed here is one T cell receptor (beta chain). TCRdb's table, derived via immunoSEQ multiplex PCR, lists solely in-frame clones and lacks some. Of 45,000 to 55,000 clones in the sample, 88% are singletons; the top ten hold around 3.3%. The data were obtained in a study of OX40 agonist ivuxolimab in advanced cancers. The germline V gene has CDR1 SGHAT and CDR2 FQNNGV. The CDR3 loop spans 14 amino acids. Deletions cut 8 bases from V and 1 base from J, with 15 bases between. Sequencing used CD4+ or CD8+ T cells sorted from blood, obtained in a trial of the OX40 agonist ivuxolimab. The gene calls are TRBV11-2 and TRBJ2-7; D is perhaps TRBD1 (6 bases). The sequence derives from an adult with an advanced solid tumor such as melanoma, head and neck, liver or kidney cancer. CDR3 loop: CASEYQGHSYEQYF. In DNA form, the CDR3 reads TGTGCCAGCGAGTACCAGGGGCATTCCTACGAGCAGTACTTC.